The 10 T cell receptor beta chains in this list originate from one sample, sequenced in a study of cytomegalovirus exposure and HLA in healthy donors (dated by TCRdb to 2016 to 2017). The library was produced with the immunoSEQ multiplex PCR assay. TCRdb provides this immuneACCESS table in a form limited to in-frame rearrangements. Some clones are lacking; in checked studies, under half of them reflect an unresolved V gene, and why the rest are absent is not known. Recorded for this sample are 140,000 to 150,000 clones; roughly 90% of them occurred a single time. Of the sample, 4.5% falls within the top ten clones. The sequenced material came from PBMCs. These receptor sequences come from a man aged 18 to 29 in good health and CMV-seropositive.

The genes are TRBV6-5 and TRBJ1-6; no reliable D call. Germline assignment: CDR1 MNHEY and CDR2 SVGAGI. With 3 bases removed from V and 4 bases from J, the gap between germline ends came to 7 bases. This CDR3 is 14 amino acids long. The CDR3 DNA sequence: TGTGCCAGCAGTTATCTACAGTATAATTCACCCCTCCACTTT. Translation gives CASSYLQYNSPLHF.

This chain joins TRBV19 and TRBJ2-7; 8 bases match TRBD2. CDR1 and CDR2 (germline): LNHDA, SQIVND (reference sequence). V shed 4 bases, J shed 3 bases, and the junction held 14 bases outside the gene matches. CDR3 size: 17 residues. The CDR3 region is CASSTFGGGQSLYEQYF. CDR3 sequence (DNA): TGTGCCAGTAGTACATTCGGGGGGGGTCAGTCACTCTACGAGCAGTACTTC.

The V call is TRBV5-1, the J call TRBJ2-2; tentative D call: TRBD1 (6 bases). In germline, CDR1 is SGHRS, CDR2 YFSETQ. The CDR3 loop spans 16 amino acids. The V and J ends lost 3 bases and 5 bases respectively, with 17 bases between them. The CDR3 DNA reads TGCGCCAGCAGCTCCCGGGACACACGAACGACCGGGGAGCTGTTTTTT. Protein sequence: CASSSRDTRTTGELFF.

The rearrangement joins TRBV6-5 to TRBJ2-3; D is ambiguous. CDR3 length: 13 amino acids. CDR1 and CDR2 from the germline V gene are MNHEY and SVGAGI. The V end was cut by 6 bases, the J end by 6 bases, with 13 bases between. Here the CDR3 DNA reads TGTGCCAGCAGCCCCCCCTATAGTGATACGCAGTATTTT. Protein: CASSPPYSDTQYF.

This clone has a single count. The chain couples TRBV7-9 to TRBJ1-4, with TRBD1 matching over 11 bases. Trimming cost V 5 bases and J 5 bases; bases outside gene matches: 10. The CDR3 is made up of 17 amino acids. Germline V gene sequence: CDR1 SEHNR, CDR2 FQNEAQ (reference sequence). The CDR3 bases are TGTGCCAGCAGCCCGTCCGGGACAGGGGGGGAAAATGAAAAACTGTTTTTT. Its translation: CASSPSGTGGENEKLFF.

The chain combines TRBV28 with TRBJ1-6, with D unresolved. Germline V lookup: CDR1 MDHEN, CDR2 SYDVKM. The CDR3 sequence is 15 residues long. V was cut by 6 bases and J by 8 bases, with 17 bases left in between. CDR3 region: CASSLEGASYSPLHF. The CDR3 DNA follows: TGTGCCAGCAGCCTAGAGGGAGCCAGTTATTCACCCCTCCACTTT.

This sequence joins TRBV28 and TRBJ2-3; 11 bases fit TRBD1. Germline assignment: CDR1 MDHEN and CDR2 SYDVKM. The CDR3 loop spans 16 amino acids. With V trimmed by 5 bases and J by 8 bases, 12 bases remained unmatched. The CDR3 sequence is CASSQRTGGSPSTQYF. The CDR3 bases are TGTGCCAGCAGTCAGAGGACAGGGGGCAGCCCGAGTACGCAGTATTTT.

The chain is built from TRBV30 and TRBJ2-7, with no clear D. V was trimmed by 4 bases and J by 1 base, leaving 14 bases between them. Germline V gene data show CDR1 as GTSNPN and CDR2 as SVGIG (reference sequence). There are 14 residues in the CDR3. The CDR3 reads CAWNFPPGSYEQYF. CDR3 sequence (DNA): TGTGCCTGGAACTTCCCCCCCGGGTCCTACGAGCAGTACTTC.

This clone came up once. This chain connects TRBV7-3 to TRBJ1-1; D is perhaps TRBD1 (6 bases). This CDR3 is built from 14 residues. V lost 1 base, J lost 12 bases, and 18 bases lay in between. In germline, CDR1 is SGHTA, CDR2 FQGTGA. CDR3 sequence reads: CASSLRGTPLKPFF. For the CDR3, the DNA is TGTGCCAGCAGCTTAAGGGGGACACCTCTGAAGCCTTTCTTT.

The rearrangement links TRBV29-1 to TRBJ2-4, with D possibly matching TRBD1 (6 bases). The CDR3 loop spans 11 amino acids. Germline V gives CDR1 SQVTM, CDR2 ANQGSEA. Trimming left V 2 bases short and J 7 bases short, with 6 bases between. The DNA of the CDR3 is TGCAGCGTTGAAAGGGGGAACATTCAGTACTTC. It codes for CSVERGNIQYF.